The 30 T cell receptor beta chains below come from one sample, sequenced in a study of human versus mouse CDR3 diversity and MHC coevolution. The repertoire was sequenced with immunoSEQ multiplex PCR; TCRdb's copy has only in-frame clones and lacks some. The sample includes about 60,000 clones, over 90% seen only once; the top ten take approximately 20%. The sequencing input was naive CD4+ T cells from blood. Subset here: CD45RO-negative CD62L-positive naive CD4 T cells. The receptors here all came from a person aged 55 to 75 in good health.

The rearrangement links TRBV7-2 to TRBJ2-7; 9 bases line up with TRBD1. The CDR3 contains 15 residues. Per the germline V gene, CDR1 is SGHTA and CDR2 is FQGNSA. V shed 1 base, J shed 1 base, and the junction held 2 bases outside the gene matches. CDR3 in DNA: TGTGCCAGCAGCTTAGATGGGACAGGGTCCTACGAGCAGTACTTC. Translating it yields CASSLDGTGSYEQYF. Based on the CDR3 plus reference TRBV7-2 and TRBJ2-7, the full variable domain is GAGVSQSPSNKVTEKGKDVELRCDPISGHTALYWYRQSLGQGLEFLIYFQGNSAPDKSGLPSDRFSAERTGGSVSTLTIQRTQQEDSAVYLCASSLDGTGSYEQYFGPGTRLTVT.

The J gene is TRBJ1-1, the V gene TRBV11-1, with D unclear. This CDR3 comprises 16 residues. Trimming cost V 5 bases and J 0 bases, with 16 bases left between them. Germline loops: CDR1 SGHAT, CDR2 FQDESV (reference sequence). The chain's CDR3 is CASSLAREALNTEAFF. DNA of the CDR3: TGTGCCAGCAGCCTGGCGAGGGAGGCATTGAACACTGAAGCTTTCTTT.

DNA of the CDR3: TGCGCCAGCAGCTTGTTGGGAGGGATCGGTGAAAAACTGTTTTTT. It is translated as CASSLLGGIGEKLFF. The V gene is TRBV5-1, the J gene TRBJ1-4; D not resolved. Deletions cut 1 base from V and 7 bases from J, with 14 bases between. The CDR3 consists of 15 residues. Germline V gene sequence: CDR1 SGHRS, CDR2 YFSETQ.

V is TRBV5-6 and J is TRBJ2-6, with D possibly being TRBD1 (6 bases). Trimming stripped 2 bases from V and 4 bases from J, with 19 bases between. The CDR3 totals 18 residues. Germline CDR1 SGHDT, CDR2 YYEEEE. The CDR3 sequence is CASSFHRVGVAGANVLTF. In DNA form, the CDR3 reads TGTGCCAGCAGCTTTCACAGGGTGGGTGTGGCAGGGGCCAACGTCCTGACTTTC.

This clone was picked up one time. CDR3 region: CASSLKTGWTEAFF. For the CDR3, the DNA is TGTGCCAGTAGTCTAAAGACAGGATGGACTGAAGCTTTCTTT. The V call is TRBV19, the J call TRBJ1-1, with D perhaps matching TRBD1 (6 bases). Trimming left V 5 bases short and J 5 bases short, with 15 bases between. The germline V gene has CDR1 LNHDA and CDR2 SQIVND (reference sequence). This CDR3 is 14 amino acids long.

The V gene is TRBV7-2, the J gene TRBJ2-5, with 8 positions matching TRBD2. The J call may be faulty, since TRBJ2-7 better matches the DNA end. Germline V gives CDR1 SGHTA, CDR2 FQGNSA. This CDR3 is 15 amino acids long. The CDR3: CASSSSRGGDYEQYF. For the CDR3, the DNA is TGTGCCAGCAGCTCCTCTCGGGGGGGCGATTACGAGCAGTACTTC.

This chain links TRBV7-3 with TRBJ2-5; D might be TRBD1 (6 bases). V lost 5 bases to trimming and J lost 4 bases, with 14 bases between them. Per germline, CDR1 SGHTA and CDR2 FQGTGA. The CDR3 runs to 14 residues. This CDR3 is CASSPTGSAETQYF. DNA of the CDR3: TGTGCCAGCAGCCCCACAGGGTCTGCAGAGACCCAGTACTTC. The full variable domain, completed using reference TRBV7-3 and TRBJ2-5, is GAGVSQTPSNKVTEKGKYVELRCDPISGHTALYWYRQSLGQGPEFLIYFQGTGAADDSGLPNDRFFAVRPEGSVSTLKIQRTERGDSAVYLCASSPTGSAETQYFGPGTRLLVL.

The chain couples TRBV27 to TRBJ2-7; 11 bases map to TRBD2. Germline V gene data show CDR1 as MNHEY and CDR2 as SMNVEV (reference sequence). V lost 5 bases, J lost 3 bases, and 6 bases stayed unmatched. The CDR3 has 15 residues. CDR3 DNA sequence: TGTGCCAGCAGTCCAGAGACTAGCGGGAACTACGAGCAGTACTTC. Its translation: CASSPETSGNYEQYF.

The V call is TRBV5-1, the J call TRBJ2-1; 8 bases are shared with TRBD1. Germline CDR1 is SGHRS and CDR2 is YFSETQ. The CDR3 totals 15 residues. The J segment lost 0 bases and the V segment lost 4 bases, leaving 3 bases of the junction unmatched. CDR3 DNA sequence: TGCGCCAGCAGCCGTGGACAGGGCTCCTACAATGAGCAGTTCTTC. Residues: CASSRGQGSYNEQFF. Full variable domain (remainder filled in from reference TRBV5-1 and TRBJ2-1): KAGVTQTPRYLIKTRGQQVTLSCSPISGHRSVSWYQQTPGQGLQFLFEYFSETQRNKGNFPGRFSGRQFSNSRSEMNVSTLELGDSALYLCASSRGQGSYNEQFFGPGTRLTVL.

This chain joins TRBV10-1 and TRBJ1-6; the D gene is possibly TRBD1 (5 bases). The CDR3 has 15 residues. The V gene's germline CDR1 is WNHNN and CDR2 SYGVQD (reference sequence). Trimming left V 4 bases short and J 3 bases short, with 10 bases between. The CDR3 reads CASSVSRDYNSPLHF. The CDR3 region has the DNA TGCGCCAGCAGTGTGTCCAGGGACTATAATTCACCCCTCCACTTT.

CDR3 protein: CASSIGAGGGQTQYF. The CDR3 nucleotides are TGTGCCAGTAGTATCGGCGCAGGGGGTGGACAGACCCAGTACTTC. The J gene is TRBJ2-5, the V gene TRBV19; 7 bases are shared with TRBD1. This CDR3 region has 15 residues. CDR1 LNHDA and CDR2 SQIVND come from the germline V gene (reference sequence). Trimming cost V 3 bases and J 6 bases; bases outside gene matches: 10.

The CDR3 protein is CASSLPGWDTEAFF. CDR3 coding DNA: TGCGCCAGCAGTCTTCCGGGGTGGGACACTGAAGCTTTCTTT. This chain joins TRBV4-1 and TRBJ1-1; no definite D call. Trimming shortened V by 6 bases and J by 3 bases, and 14 bases separated the two germline ends. Germline V CDR1 and CDR2: MGHRA, YSYEKL. The CDR3 is 14 amino acids.

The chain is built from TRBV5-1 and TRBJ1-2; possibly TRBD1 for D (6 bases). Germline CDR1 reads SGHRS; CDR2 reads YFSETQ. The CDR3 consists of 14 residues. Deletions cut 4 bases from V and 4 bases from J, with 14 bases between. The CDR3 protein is CASSAQGVGYGYTF. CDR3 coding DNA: TGCGCCAGCAGCGCACAGGGCGTCGGCTATGGCTACACCTTC.

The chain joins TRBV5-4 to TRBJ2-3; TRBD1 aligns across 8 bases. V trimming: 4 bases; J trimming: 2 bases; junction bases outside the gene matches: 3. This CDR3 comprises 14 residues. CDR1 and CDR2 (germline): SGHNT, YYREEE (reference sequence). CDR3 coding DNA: TGTGCCAGCAGCCGGACAGGGACCACAGATACGCAGTATTTT. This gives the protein CASSRTGTTDTQYF.

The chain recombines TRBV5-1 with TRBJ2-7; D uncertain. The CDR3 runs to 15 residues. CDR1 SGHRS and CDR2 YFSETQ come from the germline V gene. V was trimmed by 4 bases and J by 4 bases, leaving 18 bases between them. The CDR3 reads CASSPDNDRLYEQYF. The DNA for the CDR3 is TGCGCCAGCAGCCCTGACAACGATCGGTTGTACGAGCAGTACTTC. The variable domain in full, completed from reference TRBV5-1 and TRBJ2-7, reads KAGVTQTPRYLIKTRGQQVTLSCSPISGHRSVSWYQQTPGQGLQFLFEYFSETQRNKGNFPGRFSGRQFSNSRSEMNVSTLELGDSALYLCASSPDNDRLYEQYFGPGTRLTVT.

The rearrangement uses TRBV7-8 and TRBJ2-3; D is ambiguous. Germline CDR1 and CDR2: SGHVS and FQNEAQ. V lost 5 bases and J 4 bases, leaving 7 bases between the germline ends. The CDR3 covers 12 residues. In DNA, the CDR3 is TGTGCCAGCAGCCCCCTCGCAGATACGCAGTATTTT. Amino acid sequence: CASSPLADTQYF.

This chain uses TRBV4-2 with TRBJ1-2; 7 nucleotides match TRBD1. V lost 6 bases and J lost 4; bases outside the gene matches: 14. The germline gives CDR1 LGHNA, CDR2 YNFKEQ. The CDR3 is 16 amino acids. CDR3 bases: TGTGCCAGCAGACGAAGCCGGGACAGTACACTCTATGGCTACACCTTC. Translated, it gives CASRRSRDSTLYGYTF.

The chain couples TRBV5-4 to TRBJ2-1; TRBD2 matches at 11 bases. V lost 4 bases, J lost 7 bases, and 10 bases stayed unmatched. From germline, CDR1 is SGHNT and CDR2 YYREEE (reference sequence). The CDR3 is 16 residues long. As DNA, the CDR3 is TGTGCCAGCAGCCCAGGGACTAGCGGAGCTGGAAATGAGCAGTTCTTC. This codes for CASSPGTSGAGNEQFF.

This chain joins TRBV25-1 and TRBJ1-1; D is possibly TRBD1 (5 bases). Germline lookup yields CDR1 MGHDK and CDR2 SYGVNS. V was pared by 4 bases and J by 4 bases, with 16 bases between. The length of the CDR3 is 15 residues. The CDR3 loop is CASSGPEGRGTEAFF. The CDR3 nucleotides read TGTGCCAGCAGTGGCCCGGAGGGGCGAGGCACTGAAGCTTTCTTT.

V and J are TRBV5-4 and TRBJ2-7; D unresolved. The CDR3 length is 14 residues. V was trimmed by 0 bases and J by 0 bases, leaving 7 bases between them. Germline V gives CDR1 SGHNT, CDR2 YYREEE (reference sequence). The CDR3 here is CASSLGPPSYEQYF. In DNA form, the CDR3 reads TGTGCCAGCAGCTTGGGGCCCCCCTCCTACGAGCAGTACTTC.

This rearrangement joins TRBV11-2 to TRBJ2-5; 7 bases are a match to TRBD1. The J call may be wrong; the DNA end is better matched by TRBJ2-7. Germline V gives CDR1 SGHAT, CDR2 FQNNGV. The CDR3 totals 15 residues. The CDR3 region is CASSLAQVTGYEQYF. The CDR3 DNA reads TGTGCCAGCAGCTTAGCCCAAGTGACAGGGTACGAGCAGTACTTC.

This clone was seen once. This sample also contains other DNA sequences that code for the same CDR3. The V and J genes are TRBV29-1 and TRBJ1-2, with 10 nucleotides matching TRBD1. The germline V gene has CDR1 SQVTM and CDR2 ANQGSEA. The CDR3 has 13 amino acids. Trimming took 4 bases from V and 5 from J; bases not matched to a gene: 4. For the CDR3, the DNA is TGCAGCGTTGTAAGGACAGGGGGGTATGGCTACACCTTC. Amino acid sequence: CSVVRTGGYGYTF.

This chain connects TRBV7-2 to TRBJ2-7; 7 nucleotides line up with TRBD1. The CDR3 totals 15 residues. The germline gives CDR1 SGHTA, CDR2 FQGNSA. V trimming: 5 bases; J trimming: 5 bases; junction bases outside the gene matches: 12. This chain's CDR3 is CASSLEGTDPNEQYF. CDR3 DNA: TGTGCCAGCAGCCTAGAAGGGACAGACCCTAACGAGCAGTACTTC.

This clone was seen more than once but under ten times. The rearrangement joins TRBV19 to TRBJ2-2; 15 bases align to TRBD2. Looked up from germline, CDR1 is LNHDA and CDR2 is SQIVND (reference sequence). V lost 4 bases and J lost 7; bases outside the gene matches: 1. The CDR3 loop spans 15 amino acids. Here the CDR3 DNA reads TGTGCCAGTAGTACGGGACTAGCGGGAGGCGGGGAGCTGTTTTTT. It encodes CASSTGLAGGGELFF.

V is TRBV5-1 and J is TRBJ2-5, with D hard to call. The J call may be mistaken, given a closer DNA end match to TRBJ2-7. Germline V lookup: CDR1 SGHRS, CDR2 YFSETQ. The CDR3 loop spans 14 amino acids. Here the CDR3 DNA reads TGCGCCAGCAGCCAGGCGGTTGGGGCCTACGAGCAGTACTTC. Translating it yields CASSQAVGAYEQYF.

The CDR3 protein is CASKSNGGSTSTDTQYF. The CDR3 coding sequence is TGTGCCAGCAAGTCCAATGGGGGCTCGACTAGCACAGATACGCAGTATTTT. This chain joins TRBV9 and TRBJ2-3; a weak D match, TRBD1 (6 bases). From germline, CDR1 is SGDLS and CDR2 YYNGEE. Trimming pared 6 bases from V and 0 bases from J, leaving 20 bases between. CDR3 size: 17 residues.

DNA for the CDR3: TGTGCCAGTGTTTGGACAGGGGAAGAAAAACTGTTTTTT. As protein: CASVWTGEEKLFF. This rearrangement joins TRBV6-1 to TRBJ1-4, with 9 nucleotides matching TRBD1. Trimming took 9 bases from V and 8 from J; bases not matched to a gene: 7. Germline CDR1 MNHNS, CDR2 SASEGT. This CDR3 comprises 13 residues.

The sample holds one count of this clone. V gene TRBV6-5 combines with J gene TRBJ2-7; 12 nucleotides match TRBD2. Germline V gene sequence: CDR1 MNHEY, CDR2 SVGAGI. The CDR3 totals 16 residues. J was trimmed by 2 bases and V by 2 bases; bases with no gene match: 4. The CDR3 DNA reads TGTGCCAGCAGTTACCGACTAGCGGGAGAGGCCTACGAGCAGTACTTC. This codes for CASSYRLAGEAYEQYF.

CDR3 DNA sequence: TGTGCCAGCAGCTTAGGAGTAGCCACGGACTATGGCTACACCTTC. Encoded protein: CASSLGVATDYGYTF. The chain is built from TRBV7-9 and TRBJ1-2; D gene uncertain. Germline CDR1 and CDR2: SEHNR and FQNEAQ (reference sequence). The V and J ends lost 1 base and 3 bases respectively, with 12 bases between them. This CDR3 spans 15 amino acids.

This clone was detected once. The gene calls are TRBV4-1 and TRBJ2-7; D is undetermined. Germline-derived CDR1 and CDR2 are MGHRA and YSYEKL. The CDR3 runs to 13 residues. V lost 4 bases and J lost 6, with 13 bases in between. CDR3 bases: TGCGCCAGCAGCCGCAGAGGTACGGGCGAGCAGTACTTC. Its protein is CASSRRGTGEQYF.